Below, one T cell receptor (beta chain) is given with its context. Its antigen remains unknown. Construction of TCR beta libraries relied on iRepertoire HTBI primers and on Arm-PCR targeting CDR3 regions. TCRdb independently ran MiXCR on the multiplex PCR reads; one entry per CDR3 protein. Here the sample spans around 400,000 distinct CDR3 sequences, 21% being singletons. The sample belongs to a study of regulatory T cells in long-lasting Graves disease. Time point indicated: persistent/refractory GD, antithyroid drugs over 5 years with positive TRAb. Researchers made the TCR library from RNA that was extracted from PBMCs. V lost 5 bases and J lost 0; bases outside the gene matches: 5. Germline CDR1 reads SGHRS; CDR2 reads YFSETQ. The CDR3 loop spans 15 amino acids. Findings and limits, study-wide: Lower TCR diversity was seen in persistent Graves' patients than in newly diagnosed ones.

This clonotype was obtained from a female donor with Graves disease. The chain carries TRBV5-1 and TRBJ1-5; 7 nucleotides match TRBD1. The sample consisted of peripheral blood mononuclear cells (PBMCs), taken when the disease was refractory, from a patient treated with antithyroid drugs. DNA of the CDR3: TGCGCCAGCAGACCTACAGGGGCTAGCAATCAGCCCCAGCATTTT. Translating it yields CASRPTGASNQPQHF.